The following is a TCR beta chain sequence with its context. The sample is drawn from a study of OX40 agonist ivuxolimab in advanced cancers. The assay was immunoSEQ multiplex PCR, and TCRdb's table has in-frame clones only and misses some. This table has fewer than 45,000 clones, over 75% appearing once. The source was CD4+ or CD8+ T cells sorted from blood, collected in a trial of the OX40 agonist ivuxolimab. The TCR comes from an adult with an advanced solid tumor such as melanoma, head and neck, liver or kidney cancer.

The DNA of the CDR3 is TGTGCCAGCAGTCGCCAGGGGCTCCTTCAAGAGACCCAGTACTTC. This sequence encodes CASSRQGLLQETQYF. V usage is TRBV2 and J usage is TRBJ2-5; D may be TRBD1 (6 bases). Germline CDR1 is SNHLY and CDR2 is FYNNEI. V lost 5 bases and J lost 2, with 15 bases in between. The CDR3 totals 15 residues.